This T cell receptor (beta chain) emerged from a study of OX40 agonist ivuxolimab in advanced cancers. Assay: immunoSEQ multiplex PCR; the TCRdb copy retains only in-frame clones and omits some. Of about 22,000 clones listed, roughly 88% were seen once; the top ten hold about 35%. This clonotype was sampled from an adult with an advanced solid tumor such as melanoma, head and neck, liver or kidney cancer. Sequences were derived from CD4+ or CD8+ T cells sorted from blood, sampled in a trial of the OX40 agonist ivuxolimab.

The CDR3 loop is CASERGSDGSILLPGANVLTF. Here the CDR3 DNA reads TGTGCCAGTGAGAGAGGGTCAGACGGCTCGATCTTGCTACCTGGGGCCAACGTCCTGACTTTC. V is TRBV19 and J is TRBJ2-6; a possible D gene is TRBD2 (5 bases). The V end was cut by 8 bases, the J end by 2 bases, with 31 bases between. The CDR3 consists of 21 residues. Germline V gene data show CDR1 as LNHDA and CDR2 as SQIVND (reference sequence).